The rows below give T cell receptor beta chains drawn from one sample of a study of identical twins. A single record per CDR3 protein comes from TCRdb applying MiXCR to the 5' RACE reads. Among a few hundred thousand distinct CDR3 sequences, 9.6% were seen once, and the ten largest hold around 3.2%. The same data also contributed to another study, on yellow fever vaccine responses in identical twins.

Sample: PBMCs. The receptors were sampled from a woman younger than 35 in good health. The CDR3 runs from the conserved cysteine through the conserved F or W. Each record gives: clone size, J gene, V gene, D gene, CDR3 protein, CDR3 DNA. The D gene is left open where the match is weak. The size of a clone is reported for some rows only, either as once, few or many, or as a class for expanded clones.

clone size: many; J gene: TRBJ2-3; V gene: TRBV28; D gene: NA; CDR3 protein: CASRRREYDTDTQYF; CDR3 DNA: TGTGCCAGCCGTCGGCGGGAATATGACACAGATACGCAGTATTTT
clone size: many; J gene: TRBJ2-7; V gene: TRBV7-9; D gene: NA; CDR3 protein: CASSPRTPVSEQYF; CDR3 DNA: TGTGCCAGCAGCCCAAGGACTCCCGTGAGTGAGCAGTACTTC
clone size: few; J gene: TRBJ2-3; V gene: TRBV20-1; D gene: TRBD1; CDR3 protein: CSADRQDRAADTQYF; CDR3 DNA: TGCAGTGCTGACAGACAGGACAGGGCGGCAGATACGCAGTATTTT
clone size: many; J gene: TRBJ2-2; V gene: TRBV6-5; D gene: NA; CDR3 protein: CASSYDRGDTGELFF; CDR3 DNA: TGTGCCAGCAGTTACGACCGCGGGGACACCGGGGAGCTGTTTTTT
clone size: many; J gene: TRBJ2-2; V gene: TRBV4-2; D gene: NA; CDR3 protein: CASSPPTGAKNTGELFF; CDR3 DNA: TGTGCCAGCAGCCCTCCCACGGGAGCCAAGAACACCGGGGAGCTGTTTTTT
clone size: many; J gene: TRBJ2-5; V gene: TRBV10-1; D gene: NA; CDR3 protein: CASSEPEGGDQETQYF; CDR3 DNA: TGCGCCAGCAGTGAGCCTGAGGGGGGGGACCAAGAGACCCAGTACTTC
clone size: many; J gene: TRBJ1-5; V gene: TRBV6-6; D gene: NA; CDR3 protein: CASKSDNQPQHF; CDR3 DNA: TGTGCCAGCAAGTCGGACAATCAGCCCCAGCATTTT
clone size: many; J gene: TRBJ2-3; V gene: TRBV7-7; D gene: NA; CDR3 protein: CASSLGSGSTDTQYF; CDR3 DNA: TGTGCTAGCAGCCTGGGGTCTGGAAGCACAGATACGCAGTATTTT
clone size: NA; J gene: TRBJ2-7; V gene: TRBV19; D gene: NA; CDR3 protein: CASSIPPSYEQYF; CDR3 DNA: TGTGCCAGTAGTATCCCCCCCTCCTACGAGCAGTACTTC
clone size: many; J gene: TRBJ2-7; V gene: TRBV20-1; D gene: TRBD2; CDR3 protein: CSASVGGFEQYF; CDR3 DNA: TGCAGTGCTAGCGTGGGAGGGTTCGAGCAGTACTTC
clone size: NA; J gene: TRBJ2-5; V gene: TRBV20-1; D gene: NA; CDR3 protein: CSARDSYQETQYF; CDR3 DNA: TGCAGTGCTAGGGACTCGTACCAAGAGACCCAGTACTTC
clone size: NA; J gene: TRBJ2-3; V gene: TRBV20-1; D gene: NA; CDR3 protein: CSATDSGPADTQYF; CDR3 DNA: TGCAGTGCCACGGACAGCGGGCCGGCAGATACGCAGTATTTT
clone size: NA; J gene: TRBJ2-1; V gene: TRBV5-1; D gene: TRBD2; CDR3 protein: CASSWGLAGASGNEQFF; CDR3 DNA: TGCGCCAGCAGCTGGGGACTAGCGGGAGCCTCTGGCAATGAGCAGTTCTTC
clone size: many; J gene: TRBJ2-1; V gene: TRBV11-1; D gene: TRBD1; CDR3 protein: CASSSTSSTGRSSYNEQFF; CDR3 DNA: TGTGCCAGCAGCTCCACTAGTTCGACAGGGCGGAGCTCCTACAATGAGCAGTTCTTC
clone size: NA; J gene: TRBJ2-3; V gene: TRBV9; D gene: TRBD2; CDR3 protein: CASSVRGGTSGSSDTQYF; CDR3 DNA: TGTGCCAGCAGCGTAAGGGGAGGGACTAGCGGGAGTTCAGATACGCAGTATTTT
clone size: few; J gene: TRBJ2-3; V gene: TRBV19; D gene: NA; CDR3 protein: CASMAGSTTDTQYF; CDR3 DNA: TGTGCCAGTATGGCAGGGTCGACCACAGATACGCAGTATTTT
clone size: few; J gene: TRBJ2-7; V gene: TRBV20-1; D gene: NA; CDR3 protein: CSARVQLRAYEQYF; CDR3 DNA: TGCAGTGCTAGAGTACAGCTTCGGGCCTACGAGCAGTACTTC
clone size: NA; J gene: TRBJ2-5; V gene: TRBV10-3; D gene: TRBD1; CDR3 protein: CAISEEGQEQETQYF; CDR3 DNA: TGTGCCATCAGTGAGGAGGGACAGGAACAAGAGACCCAGTACTTC
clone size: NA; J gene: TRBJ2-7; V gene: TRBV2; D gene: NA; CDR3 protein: CASSPFVGLSSYEQYF; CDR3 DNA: TGTGCCAGCAGTCCCTTCGTAGGCCTCAGCTCCTACGAGCAGTACTTC
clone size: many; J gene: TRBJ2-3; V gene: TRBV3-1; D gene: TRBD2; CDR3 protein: CASSQGSGGYDTQYF; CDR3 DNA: TGTGCCAGCAGCCAAGGTAGCGGGGGTTATGATACGCAGTATTTT
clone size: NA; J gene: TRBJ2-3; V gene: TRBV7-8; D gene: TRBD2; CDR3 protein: CASSRARGSGTTDTQYF; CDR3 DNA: TGTGCCAGCAGCCGGGCCCGGGGTAGCGGGACCACAGATACGCAGTATTTT
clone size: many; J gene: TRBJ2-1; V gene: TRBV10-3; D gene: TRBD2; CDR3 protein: CAISENGGDEQFF; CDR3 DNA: TGTGCCATCAGTGAGAATGGGGGGGATGAGCAGTTCTTC
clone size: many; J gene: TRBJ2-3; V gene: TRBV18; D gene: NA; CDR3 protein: CASSPSTDTQYF; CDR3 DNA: TGTGCCAGCAGCCCAAGCACAGATACGCAGTATTTT
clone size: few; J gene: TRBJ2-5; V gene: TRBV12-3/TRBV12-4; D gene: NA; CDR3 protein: CASSPTGGLGETQYF; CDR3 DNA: TGTGCCAGCAGCCCGACCGGGGGATTAGGGGAGACCCAGTACTTC
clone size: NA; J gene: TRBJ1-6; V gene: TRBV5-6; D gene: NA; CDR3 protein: CASSLWQGPISPLHF; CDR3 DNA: TGTGCCAGCAGCTTGTGGCAGGGACCCATTTCACCCCTCCACTTT
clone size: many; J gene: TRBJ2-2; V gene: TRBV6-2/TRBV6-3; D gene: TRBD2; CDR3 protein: CASSYSTSGGAGELFF; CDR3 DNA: TGTGCCAGCAGTTACTCGACTAGCGGGGGGGCCGGGGAGCTGTTTTTT
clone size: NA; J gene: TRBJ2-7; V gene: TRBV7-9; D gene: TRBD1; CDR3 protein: CASSQQGAGYEQYF; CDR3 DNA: TGTGCCAGCAGCCAACAGGGGGCAGGTTACGAGCAGTACTTC
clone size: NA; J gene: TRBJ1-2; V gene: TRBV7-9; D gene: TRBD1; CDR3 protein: CASSLEGGTGAGYTF; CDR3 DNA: TGTGCCAGCAGCTTAGAAGGTGGGACAGGGGCTGGCTACACCTTC
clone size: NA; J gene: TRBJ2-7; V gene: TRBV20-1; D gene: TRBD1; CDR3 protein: CSARDWAGGINEQYF; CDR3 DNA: TGCAGTGCTAGAGATTGGGCAGGGGGCATTAACGAGCAGTACTTC
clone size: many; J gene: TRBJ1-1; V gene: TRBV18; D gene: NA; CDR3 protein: CASSPVNRVKLTEAFF; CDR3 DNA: TGTGCCAGCTCACCAGTAAACAGGGTGAAATTGACTGAAGCTTTCTTT
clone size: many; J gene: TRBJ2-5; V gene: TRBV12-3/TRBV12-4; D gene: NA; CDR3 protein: CASSLNGETQYF; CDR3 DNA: TGTGCCAGCAGTTTAAACGGGGAGACCCAGTACTTC
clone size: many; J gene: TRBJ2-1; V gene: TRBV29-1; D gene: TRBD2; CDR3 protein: CSAYTGGAYEQFF; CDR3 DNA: TGCAGCGCTTATACCGGGGGGGCCTATGAGCAGTTCTTC
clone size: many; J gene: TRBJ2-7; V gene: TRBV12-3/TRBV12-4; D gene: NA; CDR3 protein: CASRQGIGYEQYF; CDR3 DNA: TGTGCCAGCAGACAGGGCATAGGGTACGAGCAGTACTTC
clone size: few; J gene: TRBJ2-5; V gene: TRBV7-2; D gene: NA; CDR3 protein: CASSLRAGQKETQYF; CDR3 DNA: TGTGCCAGCAGCTTAAGGGCGGGACAGAAAGAGACCCAGTACTTC
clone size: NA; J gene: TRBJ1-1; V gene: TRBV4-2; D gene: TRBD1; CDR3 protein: CASSPPGQGALSTTEAFF; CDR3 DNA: TGTGCCAGCAGCCCCCCGGGACAGGGGGCGTTGTCCACCACTGAAGCTTTCTTT
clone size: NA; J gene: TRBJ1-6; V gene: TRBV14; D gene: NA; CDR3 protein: CASSHPGGNSPLHF; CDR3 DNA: TGTGCCAGCAGCCACCCGGGTGGTAATTCACCCCTCCACTTT
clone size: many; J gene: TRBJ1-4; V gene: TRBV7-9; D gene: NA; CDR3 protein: CASSLRSTNEKLFF; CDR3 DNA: TGTGCCAGCAGCTTGAGATCAACTAATGAAAAACTGTTTTTT
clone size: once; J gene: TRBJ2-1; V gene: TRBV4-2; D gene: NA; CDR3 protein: CASSQAFYNEQFF; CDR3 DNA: TGTGCCAGCAGCCAAGCTTTCTACAATGAGCAGTTCTTC
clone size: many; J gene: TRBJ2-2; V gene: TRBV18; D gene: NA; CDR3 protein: CASSPPRRTGELFF; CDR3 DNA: TGTGCCAGCTCACCACCGAGGCGGACCGGGGAGCTGTTTTTT
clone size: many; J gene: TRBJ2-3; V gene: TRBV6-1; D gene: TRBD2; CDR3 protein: CASSHLTSGSTDTQYF; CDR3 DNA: TGTGCCAGCAGCCATTTAACTAGCGGCAGCACAGATACGCAGTATTTT
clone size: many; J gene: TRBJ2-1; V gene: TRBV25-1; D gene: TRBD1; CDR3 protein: CASSAHRGEGARQFF; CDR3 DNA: TGTGCCAGCAGCGCTCACAGGGGAGAAGGGGCTCGGCAGTTCTTC
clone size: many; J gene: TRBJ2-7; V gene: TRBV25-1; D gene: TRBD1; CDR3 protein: CASTGTGSGEQYF; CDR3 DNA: TGTGCCAGCACAGGGACAGGGTCAGGGGAGCAGTACTTC